This T cell receptor (beta chain) is from a study of T cell responses to AZD1222 COVID-19 vaccine. Clones were read by immunoSEQ multiplex PCR, and TCRdb kept only the in-frame ones, dropping some. Here the sample spans approximately 88,000 clones, 70% to 90% being singletons. Comments on this clone: Its antigen is not known.

Findings and limits, study-wide: Spike was spanned by vaccine-associated CD4 TCRs, which were dominant at 160-218 and 743-854. The donor group comprised mostly white British people and more females; the analysis possibly underestimated clonal diversity.

V lost 0 bases and J 2 bases, leaving 8 bases between the germline ends. From germline, CDR1 is LNHNV and CDR2 YYDKDF (reference sequence). This CDR3 contains 14 residues. The sequenced sample was peripheral blood, obtained 28 days after the second AZD1222 dose. This TCR derives from an adult who received the AZD1222 COVID-19 vaccine. The gene calls are TRBV15 and TRBJ2-7; D might be TRBD2 (6 bases). In DNA, the CDR3 is TGTGCCACCAGCAGAGATGGCGGGGCCTACGAGCAGTACTTC. Protein: CATSRDGGAYEQYF.